Sequencing of this T cell receptor (beta chain) was carried out in a study of T cells in women clearing cervical HPV infection (dated by TCRdb to 2017 to 2018). About the full investigation: The cases were 25 to 30 women with histologically confirmed HPV16-related CIN3 or worse, and 2 of these cases were invasive cancers. A median age of about 30 years was observed in cases versus under 40 in controls, and no significant differences in baseline characteristics were found. The parent cohort enrolled under 11,000 women aged 18 or older in Guanacaste, Costa Rica, in about 1992 to 1994 and followed the women for around seven years. For cases, a median interval of 149 days, with an interquartile range of 90 to 200 days, was observed between lesion detection and blood sampling. The roughly 25 controls were women who cleared a single incident HPV16 infection within 12 months without developing precancer or cancer. HLA typing was available for only a few women, so HLA type could not be excluded as a confounder. As quality controls, five blinded duplicates were added to each group, bringing the total to 60 or so samples made up of roughly 50 participants and 10 or so replicates. Blood from cases was collected at the visit where the lesion was first found, while blood from controls was collected once the infection could no longer be detected. The exploratory proof-of-principle case-control study was nested within the Guanacaste HPV Natural History Study in Costa Rica and compared TCR repertoires across cervical HPV16 outcomes. Cases and controls were matched on age within five years and on year of sample collection.

Every participant had a single incident cervical HPV16 infection, and women with prevalent HPV16 infections were excluded. Cervical HPV DNA was detected with MY09/MY11 PCR, and genotyping was done by dot-blot hybridization. More than 14 mL of heparinized blood were centrifuged, and the buffy coat was split into aliquots, frozen at -30 degrees C, and then kept at -80 degrees C. QIAGEN kits were used to extract genomic DNA from buffy coat specimens. Regarding this clone: The antigen this receptor binds is unknown. The read ends 3 residues early relative to the CDR3; the germline J gene fills the gap.

Including cysteine and phenylalanine, the CDR3 has 14 amino acids. Sequencing covers 33 bases of the CDR3, shown here with the frame starting at base 1. As encoded in the germline V gene, CDR1 is SNHLY while CDR2 is FYNNEI. Using the immunoSEQ assay, multiplex PCR amplified TCR beta CDR3 regions from an average of 1200 ng of genomic DNA per sample. Primer bias was corrected in the assay by using a complete synthetic TCR repertoire to establish an amplification baseline. Amplicons were sequenced on the Illumina platform. The study's own analysis went as follows. Sequence errors were corrected by clustering with frequency ratios and a modified nearest-neighbor algorithm, and the sequences were then analyzed in the immunoSEQ Analyzer using IMGT gene definitions. At each rarefaction depth, TCR richness and evenness were averaged across 20 rarefaction repeats, and any sample with fewer sequences than the depth was left out. Relative abundances of V, D and J genes were compared between groups using Wilcoxon rank sum tests, with FDR correction applied. An intraclass correlation of approximately 96% for TCR richness and an average of about 80% across 66 gene segments were obtained from the blinded duplicates. This is the immuneACCESS table as TCRdb keeps it, with only in-frame sequences that have V and J called. A part of the clones is gone; compared with another copy, unresolved V genes explain less than half, and the rest is unexplained. V, J and clone size were drawn from that table, and D and trimming were deduced from the DNA. This sample's records show approximately 33,000 clones. The ten biggest clones cover approximately 8.4% of the sample.

Study-level results and caveats: CIN3+ cases had significantly higher TCR repertoire richness than controls across sequencing depths, but evenness did not differ between the groups. Because the number of T cells per sample was unknown, the richness differences could reflect varying T-cell content rather than repertoire biology. Lower TRBV6-7 relative abundance was observed in cases than in controls (around 0.1% versus 0.15%; Bonferroni P = 0.0008). Random forest classifiers combining richness and V gene abundances distinguished cases from controls with an estimated AUC of more than 0.8. Because of the cross-sectional design, the study could not determine whether the associations came before infection or resulted from infection, and neither effector/memory subsets nor HPV-specific T cells were isolated.

The sequencing sample was made of blood buffy coat. This clonotype was sampled from a woman aged 18-70 years with a cervical HPV16 infection that either progressed to CIN3+ or cleared (not recorded which). The chain is made from TRBV2 and TRBJ1-2; 7 bases in the junction line up with TRBD1. Here the CDR3 is given as CASSGYRQGKGYTF. Incomplete CDR3 DNA: TGTGCCAGCAGCGGTTATCGACAGGGCAAAGGC.